The entry below describes one TCR beta chain. Its antigen is unknown. The sample belongs to a study of cytomegalovirus exposure and HLA in healthy donors. In the study overall: A subsequent analysis reported that the roughly 120 validation repertoires were produced on the same platform that had also been used for the roughly 700 first-cohort repertoires. Regarding the study as a whole: In vitro, a few CMV-associated chains proved specific for CMV antigens. TCR beta chains numbering 164 were designated cytomegalovirus-associated.

Per germline, CDR1 MNHNS and CDR2 SASEGT. This CDR3 is 15 amino acids long. Trimming left V 0 bases short and J 0 bases short, with 9 bases between. TCRdb's copy holds only in-frame clones and misses some; the assay was immunoSEQ multiplex PCR. Here the sample spans 150,000 or so clones, around nine tenths being singletons. The donors belonged to the approximately 120-subject validation cohort, separate from the roughly 670-subject first cohort. The TCR originated in a woman between 18 and 30 years old in good health and CMV-seropositive. The chain couples TRBV6-1 to TRBJ2-7; D uncertain. The material sequenced was PBMCs. This CDR3 is CASSEAQAYSYEQYF. CDR3 nucleotides: TGTGCCAGCAGTGAAGCGCAGGCTTACTCCTACGAGCAGTACTTC.